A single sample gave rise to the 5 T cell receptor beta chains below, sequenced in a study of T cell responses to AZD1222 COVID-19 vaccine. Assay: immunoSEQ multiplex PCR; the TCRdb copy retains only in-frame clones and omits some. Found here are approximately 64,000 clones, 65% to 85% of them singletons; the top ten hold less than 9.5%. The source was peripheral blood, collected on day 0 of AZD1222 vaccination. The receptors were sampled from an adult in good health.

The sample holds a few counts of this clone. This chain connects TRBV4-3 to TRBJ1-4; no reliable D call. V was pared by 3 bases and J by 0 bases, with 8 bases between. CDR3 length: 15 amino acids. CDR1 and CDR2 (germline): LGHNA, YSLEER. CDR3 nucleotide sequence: TGCGCCAGCAGCCAGGGTACCACAACTAATGAAAAACTGTTTTTT. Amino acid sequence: CASSQGTTTNEKLFF.

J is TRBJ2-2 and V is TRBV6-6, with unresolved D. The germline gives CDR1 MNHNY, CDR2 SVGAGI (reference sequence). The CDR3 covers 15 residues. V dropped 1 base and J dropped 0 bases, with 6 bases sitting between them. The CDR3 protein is CASSYLVANTGELFF. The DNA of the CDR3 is TGTGCCAGCAGTTACTTGGTGGCGAACACCGGGGAGCTGTTTTTT.

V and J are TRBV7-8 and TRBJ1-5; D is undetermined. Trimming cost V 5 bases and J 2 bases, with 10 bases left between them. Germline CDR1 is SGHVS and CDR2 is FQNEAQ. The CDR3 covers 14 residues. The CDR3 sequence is CASSAAFGNQPQHF. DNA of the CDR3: TGTGCCAGCAGCGCGGCGTTTGGCAATCAGCCCCAGCATTTT.

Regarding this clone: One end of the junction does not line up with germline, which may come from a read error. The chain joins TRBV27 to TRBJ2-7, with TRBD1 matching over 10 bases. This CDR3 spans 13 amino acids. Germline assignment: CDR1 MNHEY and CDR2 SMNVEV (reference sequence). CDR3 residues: CASSWDRGAGAHF. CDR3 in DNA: TGTGCCAGCAGTTGGGACAGGGGCGCTGGGGCTCACTTC.

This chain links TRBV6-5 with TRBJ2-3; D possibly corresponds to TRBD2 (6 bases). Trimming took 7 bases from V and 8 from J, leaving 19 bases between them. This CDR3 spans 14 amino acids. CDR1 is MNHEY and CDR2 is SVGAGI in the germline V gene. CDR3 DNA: TGTGCCAGCACCACGGGGGACTCCCGGGGTACGCAGTATTTT. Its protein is CASTTGDSRGTQYF.